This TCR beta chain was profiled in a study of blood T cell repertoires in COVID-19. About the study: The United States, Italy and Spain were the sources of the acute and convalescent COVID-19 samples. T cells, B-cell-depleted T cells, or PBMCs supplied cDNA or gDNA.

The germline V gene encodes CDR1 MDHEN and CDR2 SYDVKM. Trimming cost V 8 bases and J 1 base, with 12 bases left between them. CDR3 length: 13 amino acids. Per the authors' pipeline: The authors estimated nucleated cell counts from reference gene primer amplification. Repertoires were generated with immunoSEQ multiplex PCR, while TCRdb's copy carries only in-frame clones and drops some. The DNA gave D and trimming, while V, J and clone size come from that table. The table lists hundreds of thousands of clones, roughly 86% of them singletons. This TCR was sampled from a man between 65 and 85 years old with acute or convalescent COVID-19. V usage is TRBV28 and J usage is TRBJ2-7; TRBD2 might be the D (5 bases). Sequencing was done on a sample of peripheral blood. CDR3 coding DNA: TGTGCCAGCCTCCCTGCGGGTTCCTACGAGCAGTACTTC. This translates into CASLPAGSYEQYF. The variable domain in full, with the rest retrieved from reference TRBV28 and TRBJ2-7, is DVKVTQSSRYLVKRTGEKVFLECVQDMDHENMFWYRQDPGLGLRLIYFSYDVKMKEKGDIPEGYSVSREKKERFSLILESASTNQTSMYLCASLPAGSYEQYFGPGTRLTVT.